A single sample gave rise to the 28 T cell receptor beta chains below, sequenced in a study of PD-L1 blockade in urothelial cancer. Assay: immunoSEQ multiplex PCR; the TCRdb copy retains only in-frame clones and omits some. Of roughly 87,000 clones detected, roughly 87% appear once; the ten largest clones hold around 5%. The specimen comprised PBMCs, sampled around atezolizumab (anti-PD-L1) treatment. The receptors shown here come from a woman between 65 and 79 years old with urothelial cancer.

The rearrangement joins TRBV19 to TRBJ1-5, with D uncertain. This CDR3 has 15 residues. The germline V gene encodes CDR1 LNHDA and CDR2 SQIVND (reference sequence). V gave up 5 bases and J gave up 6 bases, with 17 bases separating them. The CDR3 loop is CASSFGPEESQPQHF. The CDR3 DNA reads as TGTGCCAGTAGTTTCGGGCCGGAGGAGAGTCAGCCCCAGCATTTT. Full variable domain (missing parts from reference TRBV19 and TRBJ1-5): DGGITQSPKYLFRKEGQNVTLSCEQNLNHDAMYWYRQDPGQGLRLIYYSQIVNDFQKGDIAEGYSVSREKKESFPLTVTSAQKNPTAFYLCASSFGPEESQPQHFGDGTRLSIL.

CDR3 in amino acids: CASSRARAQPQHF. In DNA, the CDR3 is TGTGCCAGCAGTAGGGCGAGGGCCCAGCCCCAGCATTTT. The V call is TRBV28, the J call TRBJ1-5, with D uncertain. The CDR3 has 13 amino acids. V gave up 5 bases and J gave up 7 bases, with 12 bases separating them. Germline CDR1 and CDR2: MDHEN and SYDVKM.

The gene calls are TRBV4-1 and TRBJ2-3; 7 bases line up with TRBD1. The CDR3 runs 14 residues. With V trimmed by 1 base and J by 5 bases, 3 bases remained unmatched. Germline CDR1 reads MGHRA; CDR2 reads YSYEKL. CDR3 in DNA: TGCGCCAGCAGCCAAGCTACAGGGGAAGATACGCAGTATTTT. Protein: CASSQATGEDTQYF.

The chain joins TRBV4-1 to TRBJ2-6; D remains ambiguous. CDR1 and CDR2 (germline): MGHRA, YSYEKL. The CDR3 loop spans 20 amino acids. Trimming cost V 1 base and J 0 bases, with 19 bases left between them. The CDR3 region has the DNA TGCGCCAGCAGCCAAGGACCCTTAACCCCCTACAGCTCTGGGGCCAACGTCCTGACTTTC. Protein sequence: CASSQGPLTPYSSGANVLTF.

This chain uses TRBV5-6 with TRBJ1-2; the D gene is possibly TRBD1 (5 bases). The ends were cut back, 2 bases at V and 11 bases at J, with 22 bases in the middle. CDR1 is SGHDT, CDR2 YYEEEE, per germline. The CDR3 spans 15 residues. The CDR3 reads CASSLRPGSALGYTF. CDR3 DNA sequence: TGTGCCAGCAGCTTACGACCAGGGTCCGCTTTGGGGTACACCTTC.

The chain recombines TRBV9 with TRBJ2-3; no reliable D call. The CDR3 spans 14 residues. V lost 3 bases and J lost 2, with 10 bases in between. Germline V lookup: CDR1 SGDLS, CDR2 YYNGEE. Here the CDR3 reads CASSDDTHTDTQYF. DNA of the CDR3: TGTGCCAGCAGCGATGACACGCACACAGATACGCAGTATTTT.

The chain is built from TRBV10-1 and TRBJ1-4, with 8 nucleotides matching TRBD1. This CDR3 comprises 12 residues. Germline trimming cut 2 bases from V and 11 bases from J; bases unmatched to any gene: 1. Germline V gives CDR1 WNHNN, CDR2 SYGVQD (reference sequence). The CDR3 DNA reads as TGCGCCAGCAGTGAGAACAGGGGGAAACTGTTTTTT. Translated, it gives CASSENRGKLFF.

This CDR3 is CASSLAQGTDYYGYTF. The DNA of the CDR3 is TGTGCCAGCAGTTTAGCCCAAGGGACTGACTACTATGGCTACACCTTC. The chain uses TRBV28 and TRBJ1-2; perhaps TRBD1 as D (5 bases). This CDR3 spans 16 amino acids. CDR1 MDHEN and CDR2 SYDVKM come from the germline V gene. Deletions cut 2 bases from V and 3 bases from J, with 16 bases between.

This clone occurred once. The genes are TRBV4-2 and TRBJ2-3; 10 bases line up with TRBD2. Trimming at V came to 0 bases and at J to 5 bases, leaving 5 bases not matched to a gene. Germline CDR1 and CDR2: LGHNA and YNFKEQ. The CDR3 totals 16 residues. CDR3 residues: CASSQDKSGGGDTQYF. CDR3 nucleotides: TGTGCCAGCAGCCAAGATAAAAGCGGGGGGGGAGATACGCAGTATTTT.

The chain recombines TRBV7-2 with TRBJ2-1, with D possibly matching TRBD2 (7 bases). The CDR3 is made up of 14 amino acids. The V end was cut by 4 bases, the J end by 8 bases, with 15 bases between. Germline V gives CDR1 SGHTA, CDR2 FQGNSA. This chain's CDR3 is CASSYNRGAHEQFF. CDR3 DNA: TGTGCCAGCAGCTATAATCGGGGGGCCCATGAGCAGTTCTTC.

CDR3 sequence (DNA): TGTGCCAGCTCACCTCAACGACAGGGGGCAACGCAAGAAGCTTTCTTT. Translated: CASSPQRQGATQEAFF. The V gene is TRBV18, the J gene TRBJ1-1; 10 bases line up with TRBD1. Germline V lookup: CDR1 KGHSH, CDR2 LQKENI. The CDR3 consists of 16 residues. The V segment lost 3 bases and the J segment 8 bases; nucleotides outside the gene matches: 12.

This sequence joins TRBV2 and TRBJ1-2, with 7 bases matching TRBD1. The CDR3 loop spans 14 amino acids. V was clipped by 5 bases and J by 2 bases; unmatched bases: 5. Per the germline V gene, CDR1 is SNHLY and CDR2 is FYNNEI. The CDR3 coding sequence is TGTGCCAGCAGTAAGACAGGGCCAAACTATGGCTACACCTTC. Translated: CASSKTGPNYGYTF.

The chain has TRBV5-1 and TRBJ2-1, with 10 bases identical to TRBD2. CDR3 size: 17 residues. Losses at the gene ends were 0 bases for V and 0 bases for J; bases not matched to a gene: 3. CDR1 and CDR2 from the germline V gene are SGHRS and YFSETQ. This chain's CDR3 is CASSLGLAGFSYNEQFF. CDR3 nucleotides: TGCGCCAGCAGCTTGGGACTAGCGGGTTTCTCCTACAATGAGCAGTTCTTC.

As to this clone: Germline is not matched at one junction end, which may reflect a read error. The rearrangement joins TRBV18 to TRBJ1-2; 8 positions agree with TRBD1. Germline loops: CDR1 KGHSH, CDR2 LQKENI. The CDR3 consists of 11 residues. Written as DNA, the CDR3 is TGTGCCAGCTCACCACAGACAGGGGTCTTCTTC. Amino acid sequence: CASSPQTGVFF.

This clone showed up just once. The V call is TRBV2, the J call TRBJ1-1, with TRBD1 identical over 11 bases. From germline, CDR1 is SNHLY and CDR2 FYNNEI. The CDR3 totals 15 residues. The ends lost 10 bases at V and 1 base at J; junction bases unmatched: 8. The CDR3 is CATARTGGPNTEAFF. CDR3 nucleotides: TGTGCCACCGCCAGGACAGGGGGCCCGAACACTGAAGCTTTCTTT.

The V gene is TRBV4-2, the J gene TRBJ2-7; 8 nucleotides line up with TRBD1. The CDR3 runs to 16 residues. Losses at the gene ends were 0 bases for V and 0 bases for J; bases not matched to a gene: 4. The germline gives CDR1 LGHNA, CDR2 YNFKEQ. In DNA form, the CDR3 reads TGTGCCAGCAGCCAAGAACCCACAGGGGGCTCCTACGAGCAGTACTTC. Its translation: CASSQEPTGGSYEQYF.

This chain uses TRBV5-6 with TRBJ2-3; TRBD2 matches at 10 bases. CDR1 is SGHDT, CDR2 YYEEEE, per germline. V lost 2 bases, J lost 0 bases, and 3 bases stayed unmatched. The length of the CDR3 is 16 residues. In DNA form, the CDR3 reads TGTGCCAGCAGCTTCCTAGCGGGAGCTAGCACAGATACGCAGTATTTT. Protein: CASSFLAGASTDTQYF.

The chain recombines TRBV30 with TRBJ1-6, with TRBD1 identical over 8 bases. Germline trimming cut 2 bases from V and 10 bases from J; bases unmatched to any gene: 4. This CDR3 contains 13 residues. CDR1 is GTSNPN and CDR2 is SVGIG in the germline V gene (reference sequence). DNA for the CDR3: TGTGCCTGGAGTTGGACAGGGCAATCACCCCTCCACTTT. It is translated as CAWSWTGQSPLHF.

The table lists this clone with a few counts. This sequence joins TRBV29-1 and TRBJ1-1; 7 bases align to TRBD1. CDR3 size: 14 residues. The germline V gene has CDR1 SQVTM and CDR2 ANQGSEA. Unmatched junction bases numbered 11, after V lost 4 bases and J lost 6 bases. CDR3 in amino acids: CSVGTGYEGSEAFF. CDR3 DNA sequence: TGCAGCGTTGGGACAGGCTATGAAGGATCTGAAGCTTTCTTT. The full variable domain, in which reference TRBV29-1 and TRBJ1-1 provide the parts outside the CDR3, is SAVISQKPSRDICQRGTSLTIQCQVDSQVTMMFWYRQQPGQSLTLIATANQGSEATYESGFVIDKFPISRPNLTFSTLTVSNMSPEDSSIYLCSVGTGYEGSEAFFGQGTRLTVV.

This clone came up once. The chain joins TRBV7-9 to TRBJ1-2; D is unresolved. The CDR3 has 12 amino acids. V shed 6 bases and J shed 6 bases, with 11 bases lying between them. CDR1 is SEHNR, CDR2 FQNEAQ, per germline (reference sequence). CDR3 sequence (DNA): TGTGCCAGCAGAACAGTTTCCCATGGCTACACCTTC. Its protein is CASRTVSHGYTF.

The rearrangement links TRBV5-1 to TRBJ1-1; TRBD1 aligns across 11 bases. The CDR3 contains 15 residues. Germline-derived CDR1 and CDR2 are SGHRS and YFSETQ. V lost 4 bases and J lost 5; bases outside the gene matches: 7. The CDR3 sequence: CASSPAGTGGTEAFF. For the CDR3, the DNA is TGCGCCAGCAGCCCGGCCGGGACAGGGGGAACTGAAGCTTTCTTT.

DNA for the CDR3: TGTGCCAGCAGTGGGGACAGGGGCTCTGGAAACACCATATATTTT. It encodes CASSGDRGSGNTIYF. The chain recombines TRBV2 with TRBJ1-3; 10 nucleotides agree with TRBD1. Germline loops: CDR1 SNHLY, CDR2 FYNNEI. The CDR3 extends over 15 amino acids. V was pared by 4 bases and J by 0 bases, with 0 bases of the junction left unmatched.

This clone was recorded a few times. The gene calls are TRBV5-4 and TRBJ1-1, with TRBD1 matching over 8 bases. The CDR3 loop spans 14 amino acids. V shed 3 bases, J shed 6 bases, and the junction held 7 bases outside the gene matches. Germline V lookup: CDR1 SGHNT, CDR2 YYREEE (reference sequence). The CDR3 DNA sequence: TGTGCCAGCAGCTATACAGGGGGTAGGGCTGAAGCTTTCTTT. This gives the protein CASSYTGGRAEAFF.

V usage is TRBV5-1 and J usage is TRBJ2-3, with 9 bases fitting TRBD1. The V segment lost 4 bases and the J segment 1 base; nucleotides outside the gene matches: 4. There are 15 residues in the CDR3. The germline V gene has CDR1 SGHRS and CDR2 YFSETQ. The CDR3 reads CASSRTGDRTDTQYF. The CDR3 DNA is TGCGCCAGCAGCCGGACAGGGGACCGCACAGATACGCAGTATTTT. Looking up the rest from reference TRBV5-1 and TRBJ2-3 gives the full variable domain: KAGVTQTPRYLIKTRGQQVTLSCSPISGHRSVSWYQQTPGQGLQFLFEYFSETQRNKGNFPGRFSGRQFSNSRSEMNVSTLELGDSALYLCASSRTGDRTDTQYFGPGTRLTVL.

CDR3 in amino acids: CASSPHGQSNQPQHF. The CDR3 DNA follows: TGTGCCAGCAGCCCCCATGGACAGAGCAATCAGCCCCAGCATTTT. The rearrangement uses TRBV5-5 and TRBJ1-5; D might be TRBD1 (6 bases). Trimming took off 4 bases at V and 1 base at J, with 12 bases between the two ends. Germline CDR1 SGHKS, CDR2 YYEKEE (reference sequence). This CDR3 comprises 15 residues.

J is TRBJ1-2 and V is TRBV2, with no clear D. CDR3 length: 13 amino acids. Trimming pared 8 bases from V and 4 bases from J, leaving 14 bases between. Germline CDR1 SNHLY, CDR2 FYNNEI. The CDR3 sequence is CASLPGYPYGYTF. The CDR3 region has the DNA TGTGCCAGCTTGCCCGGGTACCCCTATGGCTACACCTTC. Together with reference TRBV2 and TRBJ1-2, the CDR3 gives the full variable domain: EPEVTQTPSHQVTQMGQEVILRCVPISNHLYFYWYRQILGQKVEFLVSFYNNEISEKSEIFDDQFSVERPDGSNFTLKIRSTKLEDSAMYFCASLPGYPYGYTFGSGTRLTVV.

The J gene is TRBJ2-7, the V gene TRBV5-4; 12 nucleotides agree with TRBD2. Germline CDR1 reads SGHNT; CDR2 reads YYREEE (reference sequence). The CDR3 length is 15 residues. Trimming removed 1 base from V and 4 bases from J; junction bases left unmatched: 3. The CDR3 coding sequence is TGTGCCAGCAGCTTGCGACTAGCGGGAGTTTACGAGCAGTACTTC. Its protein product is CASSLRLAGVYEQYF.

The chain couples TRBV4-1 to TRBJ2-1; a weak D match, TRBD1 (6 bases). Germline V CDR1 and CDR2: MGHRA, YSYEKL. V shed 2 bases and J shed 0 bases, with 11 bases lying between them. The length of the CDR3 is 16 residues. CDR3 sequence reads: CASSQPDRSSYNEQFF. The CDR3 DNA is TGCGCCAGCAGCCAACCAGACAGGAGCTCCTACAATGAGCAGTTCTTC.